This is a list of T cell receptor beta chains from one sample in a study of blood T cell repertoires in COVID-19. This table comes from immunoSEQ multiplex PCR, and its TCRdb copy is limited to in-frame clones, with some not included. Found here are around 300,000 clones, 87% of them singletons; the top ten hold over 6%. The sequencing sample was made of PBMCs or T cells enriched from blood (not recorded which). The receptor set was obtained from a woman between 35 and 50 years old who had recovered from COVID-19. The CDR3 runs from the conserved cysteine through the conserved F or W. A D gene is named only where the DNA matches it firmly. Part of the rows lack a size; the others show once, few, many or a class for expanded clones.

CDR3: CASSPRYTDTQYF; DNA: TGTGCCAGCTCACCTCGTTACACAGATACGCAGTATTTT; size: .; V: TRBV18; J: TRBJ2-3; D: .; length: 13
CDR3: CATSDPGQGAGANVLTF; DNA: TGTGCCACCAGTGACCCGGGACAGGGGGCTGGGGCCAACGTCCTGACTTTC; size: once; V: TRBV24-1; J: TRBJ2-6; D: TRBD1; length: 17
CDR3: CASSLKGRGPGAGGTQYF; DNA: TGTGCCAGCAGTTTAAAGGGACGGGGCCCGGGAGCAGGGGGGACCCAGTACTTC; size: .; V: TRBV27; J: TRBJ2-5; D: .; length: 18
CDR3: CASSPGLAEYNEQFF; DNA: TGTGCCAGCAGCCCCGGACTAGCGGAGTACAATGAGCAGTTCTTC; size: .; V: TRBV28; J: TRBJ2-1; D: TRBD2; length: 15
CDR3: CASSRARNNYGYTF; DNA: TGCGCCAGCAGCAGAGCCAGGAATAACTATGGCTACACCTTC; size: .; V: TRBV10-1; J: TRBJ1-2; D: .; length: 14
CDR3: CASSLLAGETQYF; DNA: TGTGCCAGCTCACTACTAGCGGGAGAGACCCAGTACTTC; size: .; V: TRBV18; J: TRBJ2-5; D: TRBD2; length: 13
CDR3: CASSAGVSGANVLTF; DNA: TGTGCCAGCAGCGCAGGGGTTTCTGGGGCCAACGTCCTGACTTTC; size: .; V: TRBV7-9; J: TRBJ2-6; D: .; length: 15
CDR3: CASSGSYNSPLHF; DNA: TGTGCCAGCAGCGGGAGCTATAATTCACCCCTCCACTTT; size: .; V: TRBV28; J: TRBJ1-6; D: .; length: 13
CDR3: CASSAPDRADSPLHF; DNA: TGTGCCAGCAGTGCCCCGGACAGGGCAGACTCACCCCTCCACTTT; size: .; V: TRBV28; J: TRBJ1-6; D: TRBD1; length: 15
CDR3: CASSLDYQNIQYF; DNA: TGTGCCAGCAGTTTGGACTACCAAAACATTCAGTACTTC; size: .; V: TRBV27; J: TRBJ2-4; D: .; length: 13
CDR3: CASSQERTGGNTIYF; DNA: TGCGCCAGCAGCCAAGAAAGGACAGGGGGAAACACCATATATTTT; size: .; V: TRBV4-3; J: TRBJ1-3; D: TRBD1; length: 15
CDR3: CAWSRTGIDNEQYF; DNA: TGTGCCTGGAGTAGAACAGGGATTGACAACGAGCAGTACTTC; size: .; V: TRBV30; J: TRBJ2-7; D: .; length: 14
CDR3: CAIRDSSTDTQYF; DNA: TGTGCCATCCGGGACTCAAGCACAGATACGCAGTATTTT; size: .; V: TRBV10-3; J: TRBJ2-3; D: .; length: 13
CDR3: CASSPREGRGETQYF; DNA: TGTGCCAGCAGCCCCCGCGAGGGCCGGGGAGAGACCCAGTACTTC; size: .; V: TRBV11-2; J: TRBJ2-5; D: .; length: 15
CDR3: CASNHLTGGATGELFF; DNA: TGTGCCAGCAATCACCTGACAGGGGGCGCGACCGGGGAGCTGTTTTTT; size: .; V: TRBV6-6; J: TRBJ2-2; D: TRBD1; length: 16
CDR3: CASSFPGLNNEQFF; DNA: TGTGCCAGCAGCTTTCCGGGACTTAACAATGAGCAGTTCTTC; size: .; V: TRBV9; J: TRBJ2-1; D: .; length: 14
CDR3: CASSLQGLATNEKLFF; DNA: TGTGCCAGCAGTTTACAGGGACTTGCAACTAATGAAAAACTGTTTTTT; size: .; V: TRBV28; J: TRBJ1-4; D: .; length: 16
CDR3: CASSLRVSGSSDEQYF; DNA: TGTGCCAGCAGCTTAAGAGTTAGCGGGAGTTCGGACGAGCAGTACTTC; size: .; V: TRBV7-2; J: TRBJ2-7; D: TRBD2; length: 16
CDR3: CATKREFGGYTF; DNA: TGTGCCACCAAAAGGGAGTTCGGCGGCTACACCTTC; size: .; V: TRBV19; J: TRBJ1-2; D: .; length: 12
CDR3: CASSFIAGVADTQYF; DNA: TGTGCCAGCAGCTTTATAGCGGGAGTAGCAGATACGCAGTATTTT; size: .; V: TRBV7-2; J: TRBJ2-3; D: TRBD2; length: 15
CDR3: CASSQDRNYGYTF; DNA: TGCGCCAGCAGCCAAGACCGTAACTATGGCTACACCTTC; size: .; V: TRBV4-3; J: TRBJ1-2; D: .; length: 13
CDR3: CASSSWYTDTQYF; DNA: TGTGCCAGCAGTAGTTGGTACACAGATACGCAGTATTTT; size: .; V: TRBV7-2; J: TRBJ2-3; D: .; length: 13
CDR3: CASNEAGKGNTLEAFF; DNA: TGTGCCAGCAATGAGGCGGGAAAGGGGAACACTCTTGAAGCTTTCTTT; size: few; V: TRBV28; J: TRBJ1-1; D: .; length: 16
CDR3: CASSLSPSDEQFF; DNA: TGTGCCAGCAGTTTATCCCCTTCGGATGAGCAGTTCTTC; size: .; V: TRBV28; J: TRBJ2-1; D: .; length: 13
CDR3: CASSLRELAFF; DNA: TGTGCCAGCAGTTTAAGGGAGCTGGCTTTCTTT; size: .; V: TRBV12-3/TRBV12-4; J: TRBJ1-1; D: .; length: 11
CDR3: CASQGYNSPLHF; DNA: TGTGCCAGCCAGGGGTATAATTCACCCCTCCACTTT; size: .; V: TRBV7-9; J: TRBJ1-6; D: .; length: 12